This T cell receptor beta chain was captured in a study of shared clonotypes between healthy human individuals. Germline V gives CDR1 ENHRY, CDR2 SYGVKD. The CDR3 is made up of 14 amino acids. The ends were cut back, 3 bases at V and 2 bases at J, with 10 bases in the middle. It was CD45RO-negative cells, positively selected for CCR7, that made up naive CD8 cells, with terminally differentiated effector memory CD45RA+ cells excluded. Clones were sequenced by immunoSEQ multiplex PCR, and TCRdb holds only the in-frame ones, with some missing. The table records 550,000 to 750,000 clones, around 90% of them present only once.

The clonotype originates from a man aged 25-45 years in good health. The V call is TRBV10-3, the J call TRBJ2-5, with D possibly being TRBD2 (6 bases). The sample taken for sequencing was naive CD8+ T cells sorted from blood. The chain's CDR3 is CAISDEEGQETQYF. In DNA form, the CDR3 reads TGTGCCATCAGTGACGAGGAGGGGCAAGAGACCCAGTACTTC.